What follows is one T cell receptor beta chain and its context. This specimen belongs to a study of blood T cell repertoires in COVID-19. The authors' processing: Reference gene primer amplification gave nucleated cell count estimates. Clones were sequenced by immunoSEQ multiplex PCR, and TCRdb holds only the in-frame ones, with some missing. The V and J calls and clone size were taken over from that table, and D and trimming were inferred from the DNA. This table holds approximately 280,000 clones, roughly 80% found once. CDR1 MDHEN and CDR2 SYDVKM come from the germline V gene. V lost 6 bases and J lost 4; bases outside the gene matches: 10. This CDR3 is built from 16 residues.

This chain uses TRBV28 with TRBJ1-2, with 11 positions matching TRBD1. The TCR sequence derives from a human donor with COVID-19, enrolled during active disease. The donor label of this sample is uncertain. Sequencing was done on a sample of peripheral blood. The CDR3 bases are TGTGCCAGCAGAGCGGGACAGGGGGGATCCTTCTATGGCTACACCTTC. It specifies CASRAGQGGSFYGYTF.